This is a list of T cell receptor beta chains from one sample in a study of cytomegalovirus exposure and HLA in healthy donors. The method was immunoSEQ multiplex PCR; TCRdb's version includes in-frame clones alone and lacks a portion of them. The table has roughly 140,000 clones, nearly 85% seen once. The source material was PBMCs. The receptor source for this set is a male donor in good health and CMV-seronegative. The CDR3 runs from the conserved cysteine through the conserved F or W. The order of the fields is D gene, clone size, V gene, J gene, CDR3 protein, CDR3 DNA. D genes are given only for firm matches. Part of the rows lack a size; the others show once, few, many or a class for expanded clones.

TRBD1	.	TRBV27	TRBJ1-4	CASSLSGQGFVPNEKLFF	TGTGCCAGCAGTTTATCGGGACAGGGTTTTGTCCCTAATGAAAAACTGTTTTTT
TRBD1	few	TRBV19	TRBJ2-7	CASSIDRGSSYEQYF	TGTGCCAGTAGTATTGACAGGGGATCTTCCTACGAGCAGTACTTC
TRBD1	.	TRBV4-2	TRBJ2-1	CASSQVSGLGQGISYNEQFF	TGTGCCAGCAGCCAAGTTTCGGGGTTGGGACAGGGGATTTCCTACAATGAGCAGTTCTTC
.	.	TRBV7-3	TRBJ2-2	CASSLTGTEAGELFF	TGTGCCAGCAGCTTAACGGGGACTGAGGCCGGGGAGCTGTTTTTT
TRBD2	.	TRBV6-4	TRBJ2-3	CASSRLAGATDTQYF	TGTGCCAGCAGCCGACTAGCGGGGGCGACAGATACGCAGTATTTT
TRBD1	.	TRBV28	TRBJ1-1	CASRDQTGGVTEAFF	TGTGCCAGCAGGGATCAAACAGGGGGCGTCACTGAAGCTTTCTTT
TRBD2	.	TRBV5-4	TRBJ2-3	CASSLVGLAGRPGITDTQYF	TGTGCCAGCAGCTTGGTAGGACTAGCGGGACGACCGGGGATCACAGATACGCAGTATTTT
.	.	TRBV5-4	TRBJ1-1	CASSLDSGRGTEAFF	TGTGCCAGCAGCTTGGATTCGGGGCGGGGCACTGAAGCTTTCTTT
.	.	TRBV5-1	TRBJ2-1	CASSDRHNEQFF	TGCGCCAGCAGCGACAGACACAATGAGCAGTTCTTC
.	.	TRBV19	TRBJ2-7	CASSIGWASQEQYF	TGTGCCAGTAGTATAGGCTGGGCTAGCCAAGAGCAGTACTTC
TRBD1	.	TRBV9	TRBJ2-7	CASSVGTGNTYEQYF	TGTGCCAGCAGCGTAGGGACAGGGAACACCTACGAGCAGTACTTC
TRBD1	.	TRBV9	TRBJ2-7	CASSVGTGRYYEQYF	TGTGCCAGCAGCGTAGGGACAGGGAGATACTACGAGCAGTACTTC
.	.	TRBV5-3	TRBJ1-1	CARSLATKSPPQVVNTEAFF	TGTGCCAGAAGCTTAGCCACCAAAAGTCCGCCCCAGGTGGTGAACACTGAAGCTTTCTTT
.	.	TRBV6-1	TRBJ1-4	CASSLQGATNEKLFF	TGTGCCAGCAGTCTACAGGGTGCAACTAATGAAAAACTGTTTTTT
.	.	TRBV7-2	TRBJ2-7	CASSSQWAGPLYEQYF	TGTGCCAGCAGCTCTCAGTGGGCGGGACCCTTATACGAGCAGTACTTC
.	.	TRBV6-6	TRBJ2-3	CASSYEGYTDTQYF	TGTGCCAGCAGTTACGAGGGCTACACAGATACGCAGTATTTT
.	.	TRBV25-1	TRBJ1-2	CASSSVVRDHGYTF	TGTGCCAGCAGTTCCGTAGTCAGGGATCATGGCTACACCTTC
.	.	TRBV30	TRBJ1-5	CAWSLDRINQPQHF	TGTGCCTGGAGTTTGGACAGAATAAATCAGCCCCAGCATTTT
.	once	TRBV11-2	TRBJ2-7	CASSFSGRYEQYF	TGTGCCAGCAGCTTCTCAGGCCGCTACGAGCAGTACTTC
TRBD2	once	TRBV6-1	TRBJ2-5	CASTRLAGDDETQYF	TGTGCCAGCACCAGACTAGCGGGAGACGATGAGACCCAGTACTTC
.	.	TRBV29-1	TRBJ2-7	CSGLQGSSGPPGFEQYF	TGCAGCGGATTACAGGGTTCCTCTGGACCCCCTGGGTTCGAGCAGTACTTC
TRBD1	.	TRBV6-1	TRBJ1-1	CASRDRDMNTEAFF	TGTGCCAGCAGGGACAGGGATATGAACACTGAAGCTTTCTTT
TRBD2	once	TRBV29-1	TRBJ2-3	CSVEGTTTDTQYF	TGCAGCGTTGAGGGGACTACCACAGATACGCAGTATTTT
.	.	TRBV7-9	TRBJ1-3	CASSWEISGSTIYF	TGTGCCAGCAGCTGGGAGATTTCTGGAAGCACCATATATTTT
.	.	TRBV19	TRBJ2-1	CASSIMDNNEQFF	TGTGCCAGTAGCATAATGGACAACAATGAGCAGTTCTTC
.	.	TRBV4-2	TRBJ2-2	CASSQGMAGLNTGELFF	TGTGCCAGCAGCCAAGGTATGGCGGGATTGAACACCGGGGAGCTGTTTTTT
.	.	TRBV28	TRBJ2-3	CASSLEFRATTDTQYF	TGTGCCAGCAGTCTGGAGTTCAGGGCCACCACAGATACGCAGTATTTT
TRBD2	once	TRBV9	TRBJ2-1	CASSVGLAETQFF	TGTGCCAGCAGCGTAGGACTAGCAGAGACGCAGTTCTTC
.	once	TRBV7-9	TRBJ1-1	CASSLTENTEAFF	TGTGCCAGCAGCTTGACAGAGAACACTGAAGCTTTCTTT
TRBD1	.	TRBV5-1	TRBJ2-1	CASSTGPYRDRRVF	TGCGCCAGCAGCACCGGACCCTACCGGGACAGGCGGGTCTTC
.	few	TRBV6-5	TRBJ2-1	CASQAAGVVYNEQFF	TGTGCCAGCCAGGCGGCAGGGGTAGTCTACAATGAGCAGTTCTTC
.	.	TRBV10-3	TRBJ2-3	CAISDGFEGDTDTQYF	TGTGCCATCAGTGACGGTTTCGAGGGAGACACAGATACGCAGTATTTT
.	.	TRBV5-1	TRBJ1-1	CASSFGQIPEAFF	TGCGCCAGCAGCTTCGGACAGATCCCCGAAGCTTTCTTT
TRBD1	.	TRBV27	TRBJ1-1	CASSYTGGPEAFF	TGTGCCAGCAGTTATACAGGGGGCCCTGAAGCTTTCTTT
.	.	TRBV9	TRBJ1-4	CASSGGATNEKLFF	TGTGCCAGCAGTGGAGGGGCAACTAATGAAAAACTGTTTTTT
TRBD1	.	TRBV15	TRBJ1-5	CATNPGTGAYSNQPQHF	TGTGCCACCAATCCCGGGACAGGGGCTTATAGCAATCAGCCCCAGCATTTT
TRBD2	.	TRBV11-1	TRBJ2-3	CASSFMSGRFGDTQYF	TGTGCCAGCAGCTTTATGAGCGGGAGGTTTGGAGATACGCAGTATTTT
TRBD2	.	TRBV28	TRBJ2-1	CASSLGGGPYNEQFF	TGTGCCAGCAGTTTAGGGGGAGGGCCTTACAATGAGCAGTTCTTC
.	.	TRBV6-5	TRBJ2-3	CASKKTVGTDTQYF	TGTGCCAGCAAGAAAACAGTGGGCACAGATACGCAGTATTTT
.	.	TRBV15	TRBJ1-1	CATRGSAGFWDTEAFF	TGTGCCACCAGGGGATCGGCAGGGTTTTGGGACACTGAAGCTTTCTTT
.	.	TRBV7-9	TRBJ2-7	CASSLGRAEQYF	TGTGCCAGCAGCTTAGGCAGGGCCGAGCAGTACTTC
.	.	TRBV9	TRBJ2-1	CASSVVGGGGNYNEQFF	TGTGCCAGCAGCGTAGTGGGCGGAGGCGGGAACTACAATGAGCAGTTCTTC
.	.	TRBV2	TRBJ2-7	CASSPQGLTQYF	TGTGCCAGCAGCCCACAGGGTTTAACGCAGTACTTC
TRBD1	once	TRBV7-9	TRBJ1-2	CASSFRQGDGYTF	TGTGCCAGCAGCTTCCGACAGGGTGATGGCTACACCTTC
.	.	TRBV4-2	TRBJ2-1	CASSVDWSSYNEQFF	TGTGCCAGCAGTGTTGACTGGAGCTCCTACAATGAGCAGTTCTTC
TRBD1	few	TRBV5-6	TRBJ2-7	CASSSGQGAYEQYF	TGTGCCAGCAGCTCAGGACAGGGGGCCTACGAGCAGTACTTC
TRBD2	.	TRBV5-1	TRBJ2-2	CASSLVSGPNTGELFF	TGCGCCAGCAGCTTGGTTAGCGGGCCCAACACCGGGGAGCTGTTTTTT
.	once	TRBV27	TRBJ1-5	CASSLGGGGQPQHF	TGTGCCAGCAGTTTGGGGGGGGGTGGTCAGCCCCAGCATTTT
TRBD2	.	TRBV4-2	TRBJ2-7	CASSQGRTSGGAPYEQYF	TGTGCCAGCAGCCAGGGCCGGACTAGCGGGGGGGCCCCCTACGAGCAGTACTTC
.	.	TRBV5-6	TRBJ1-6	CASSLGIGSYNSPLHF	TGTGCCAGCAGCTTGGGGATAGGGAGTTATAATTCACCCCTCCACTTT
TRBD1	.	TRBV6-5	TRBJ1-6	CASSFGTGGNSPLHF	TGTGCCAGCAGTTTCGGGACAGGGGGGAATTCACCCCTCCACTTT